This passage covers 21 T cell receptor beta chains from one sample sequenced in a study of CD8+ T cells in alopecia areata. Treatment given: oral pan-JAK inhibitor, 5-10 mg twice daily. Following extraction, RNA underwent reverse transcription to cDNA, which served as the sequencing template. Clones were read by immunoSEQ multiplex PCR, and TCRdb kept only the in-frame ones, dropping some. The data show 120,000 to 150,000 clones, with 82% seen just once and roughly 25% held by the top ten. Sequences were derived from CD8+ T cells sorted from blood, sampled at week 4, from a patient treated with tofacitinib. The origin of the receptors is a human donor with alopecia areata.

The CDR3 DNA reads as TGTGCCAGCTCAATGAAGCGGGACAGCGTGTACAATGAGCAGTTCTTC. Residues: CASSMKRDSVYNEQFF. V usage is TRBV18 and J usage is TRBJ2-1; TRBD1 or TRBD2 may be the D gene (7 bases each). Germline CDR1 KGHSH, CDR2 LQKENI. The CDR3 length is 16 residues. Trimming shortened V by 5 bases and J by 4 bases, and 18 bases separated the two germline ends.

The chain carries TRBV5-4 and TRBJ1-5; the D is unclear. Germline V CDR1 and CDR2: SGHNT, YYREEE (reference sequence). Trimming left V 4 bases short and J 1 base short, with 15 bases between. The CDR3 runs 16 residues. The CDR3: CASSVGPGSSNQPQHF. In DNA form, the CDR3 reads TGTGCCAGCAGCGTCGGACCCGGGAGCAGCAATCAGCCCCAGCATTTT.

This chain connects TRBV4-3 to TRBJ2-2, with a weak D call TRBD1 (5 bases). There are 16 residues in the CDR3. The V and J ends lost 4 bases and 4 bases respectively, with 16 bases between them. CDR1 and CDR2 (germline): LGHNA, YSLEER. The CDR3 DNA follows: TGCGCCAGCAGCCCGAAATTGGCAGGGCTCACCGGGGAGCTGTTTTTT. It is translated as CASSPKLAGLTGELFF.

A single count supports this clone. The chain couples TRBV6-6 to TRBJ2-1; D not resolved. Trimming removed 2 bases at V and 1 base at J, with 9 bases between. The CDR3 is 15 residues long. The germline V gene has CDR1 MNHNY and CDR2 SVGAGI (reference sequence). CDR3 protein: CASSYPSESYNEQFF. In DNA form, the CDR3 reads TGTGCCAGCAGTTACCCCTCGGAGTCCTACAATGAGCAGTTCTTC.

V and J are TRBV4-3 and TRBJ2-3; D is undetermined. Per the germline V gene, CDR1 is LGHNA and CDR2 is YSLEER. The CDR3 has 14 amino acids. V was shortened by 4 bases and J by 3 bases, with 11 bases between the two germline ends. Here the CDR3 DNA reads TGCGCCAGCAGCCCTCTGGGTAATACAGATACGCAGTATTTT. Amino acids: CASSPLGNTDTQYF.

This clone appeared a few times. This chain uses TRBV10-3 with TRBJ1-2; 7 bases are shared with TRBD1. With V trimmed by 7 bases and J by 3 bases, 8 bases remained unmatched. Germline CDR1 ENHRY, CDR2 SYGVKD. The CDR3 covers 14 residues. CDR3 sequence: CAITDPGTDYGYTF. The CDR3 DNA is TGTGCCATCACTGATCCGGGGACAGACTATGGCTACACCTTC.

This chain links TRBV29-1 with TRBJ2-3; possibly TRBD2 for D (6 bases). CDR3 length: 12 residues. Germline V gene data show CDR1 as SQVTM and CDR2 as ANQGSEA. DNA of the CDR3: TGCGGTCCGTGGGGGGGCACAGATACGCAGTATTTT. Amino acid sequence: CGPWGGTDTQYF.

V is TRBV4-3 and J is TRBJ2-7, with 7 nucleotides matching TRBD2. Germline-derived CDR1 and CDR2 are LGHNA and YSLEER. The CDR3 is made up of 14 amino acids. With V trimmed by 3 bases and J by 2 bases, 4 bases remained unmatched. The CDR3 DNA sequence: TGCGCCAGCAGCCAGGGCGGGGGAACCTACGAGCAGTACTTC. Protein: CASSQGGGTYEQYF.

The chain uses TRBV4-1 and TRBJ2-2; no firm D call. This CDR3 is built from 15 residues. From germline, CDR1 is MGHRA and CDR2 YSYEKL. Trimming shortened V by 1 base and J by 1 base, and 7 bases separated the two germline ends. The CDR3 nucleotides are TGCGCCAGCAGCCAAGGGCAGCTGAACACCGGGGAGCTGTTTTTT. Protein: CASSQGQLNTGELFF.

The chain links TRBV5-1 to TRBJ2-7, with TRBD1 as a possible D gene (6 bases). Per the germline V gene, CDR1 is SGHRS and CDR2 is YFSETQ. Trimming stripped 2 bases from V and 0 bases from J, with 9 bases between. This CDR3 is built from 14 residues. The CDR3 reads CASSFDRHSYEQYF. DNA of the CDR3: TGCGCCAGCAGCTTCGACAGGCACTCCTACGAGCAGTACTTC.

This clone was counted only a few times. The chain carries TRBV7-9 and TRBJ2-7, with D hard to call. There are 14 residues in the CDR3. Germline V gene lookup returns CDR1 SEHNR and CDR2 FQNEAQ (reference sequence). Trimming took 5 bases from V and 6 from J, leaving 17 bases between them. CDR3 DNA sequence: TGTGCCAGCAGCCATCCAAGAGGAGAGCGCGAGCAGTACTTC. It codes for CASSHPRGEREQYF.

DNA for the CDR3: TGTGCCAGCAGCTTAGGGTGGGGAGATGCAACTAATGAAAAACTGTTTTTT. Protein: CASSLGWGDATNEKLFF. The rearrangement links TRBV7-9 to TRBJ1-4, with D hard to call. There are 17 residues in the CDR3. Trimming cost V 1 base and J 0 bases, with 12 bases left between them. In germline, CDR1 is SEHNR, CDR2 FQNEAQ (reference sequence).

The V call is TRBV20-1, the J call TRBJ1-2; no definite D call. The CDR3 has 11 residues. Germline CDR1 and CDR2: DFQATT and SNEGSKA (reference sequence). V gave up 3 bases and J gave up 3 bases, with 5 bases separating them. In DNA, the CDR3 is TGCAGTGCTAGTGAACACTATGGCTACACCTTC. Encoded protein: CSASEHYGYTF.

This clone was counted between two and nine times. The rearrangement uses TRBV29-1 and TRBJ2-2, with TRBD1 as a possible D gene (6 bases). V lost 7 bases, J lost 7 bases, and 13 bases lay in between. The CDR3 extends over 12 amino acids. The germline gives CDR1 SQVTM, CDR2 ANQGSEA. CDR3: CSATSGVGELFF. The CDR3 nucleotides read TGCAGCGCCACCTCAGGGGTCGGGGAGCTGTTTTTT.

This clone was observed once. The chain joins TRBV25-1 to TRBJ2-1; D unclear. CDR1 and CDR2 from the germline V gene are MGHDK and SYGVNS. This CDR3 has 14 residues. Trimming took off 0 bases at V and 9 bases at J, with 12 bases between the two ends. The CDR3, as DNA: TGTGCCAGCAGTGAATATTCGGACCCAATTGAGCAGTTCTTC. Encoded protein: CASSEYSDPIEQFF.

This clone was seen once. The chain couples TRBV4-3 to TRBJ1-1; D is unresolved. The V gene's germline CDR1 is LGHNA and CDR2 YSLEER. This CDR3 spans 17 amino acids. V lost 0 bases and J 0 bases, leaving 14 bases between the germline ends. CDR3 sequence (DNA): TGCGCCAGCAGCCAAGATAGGAGAGGCAACATGAACACTGAAGCTTTCTTT. It is translated as CASSQDRRGNMNTEAFF.

The genes are TRBV4-1 and TRBJ1-1, with D unresolved. Germline-derived CDR1 and CDR2 are MGHRA and YSYEKL. CDR3 length equals 14 residues. The ends were cut back, 4 bases at V and 1 base at J, with 10 bases in the middle. CDR3: CASSPQLSNTEAFF. The CDR3 DNA follows: TGCGCCAGCAGCCCCCAACTATCGAACACTGAAGCTTTCTTT.

The rearrangement links TRBV7-9 to TRBJ2-1; D may be TRBD2 (5 bases). Germline V gene data show CDR1 as SEHNR and CDR2 as FQNEAQ (reference sequence). The CDR3 consists of 16 residues. Trimming left V 4 bases short and J 7 bases short, with 20 bases between. This chain's CDR3 is CASSYPEGLFLNEQFF. The CDR3 coding sequence is TGTGCCAGCAGCTATCCCGAGGGTTTATTTCTAAATGAGCAGTTCTTC.

This clone was recorded a few times. V is TRBV23-1 and J is TRBJ2-2; no clear D. TRBV23-1 carries the ORF label, with uncertain function. V was clipped by 0 bases and J by 4 bases, with 3 bases between them. This CDR3 is 13 amino acids long. The chain's CDR3 is CASSQSPTGELFF. The DNA for the CDR3 is TGCGCCAGCAGTCAATCTCCCACCGGGGAGCTGTTTTTT.

The chain links TRBV5-6 to TRBJ2-3; perhaps D is TRBD1 or TRBD2 (5 bases each). V was trimmed by 4 bases and J by 1 base, leaving 13 bases between them. There are 15 residues in the CDR3. Germline V gene data show CDR1 as SGHDT and CDR2 as YYEEEE. CDR3 residues: CASSTLGEGTDTQYF. CDR3 sequence (DNA): TGTGCCAGCAGCACACTAGGGGAAGGCACAGATACGCAGTATTTT.

The chain couples TRBV28 to TRBJ2-3; 10 bases are a match to TRBD1. Trimming cost V 2 bases and J 0 bases; bases outside gene matches: 5. Germline CDR1 MDHEN, CDR2 SYDVKM. The length of the CDR3 is 17 residues. CDR3: CASSLPWGQGSTDTQYF. The CDR3 bases are TGTGCCAGCAGTTTACCCTGGGGACAGGGGAGCACAGATACGCAGTATTTT.